These 25 T cell receptor beta chains were sequenced from one sample in a study of blood T cell repertoires in COVID-19. The method was immunoSEQ multiplex PCR; TCRdb's version includes in-frame clones alone and lacks a portion of them. The repertoire holds around 300,000 clones, around 87% seen once, with less than 6% in the top ten. Sample: PBMCs or T cells enriched from blood (not recorded which). The origin of the receptors is a woman in her twenties or thirties who had recovered from COVID-19.

V is TRBV4-2 and J is TRBJ1-1; D might be TRBD1 (5 bases). Trimming cost V 0 bases and J 11 bases, with 16 bases left between them. CDR3 length: 14 residues. Germline lookup yields CDR1 LGHNA and CDR2 YNFKEQ. CDR3 DNA: TGTGCCAGCAGCCAAGAAGTGATACCGGAGGGGGCTTTCTTT. Its protein product is CASSQEVIPEGAFF.

This sequence joins TRBV7-9 and TRBJ2-1, with D possibly matching TRBD1 (6 bases). V was trimmed by 6 bases and J by 5 bases, leaving 8 bases between them. Germline V gene sequence: CDR1 SEHNR, CDR2 FQNEAQ (reference sequence). The CDR3 spans 12 residues. The CDR3 nucleotides are TGTGCCAGCAGTCGGGACAACAATGAGCAGTTCTTC. Translated, it gives CASSRDNNEQFF.

The rearrangement joins TRBV2 to TRBJ2-7; possibly TRBD2 for D (5 bases). The V end was cut by 1 base, the J end by 2 bases, with 12 bases between. The CDR3 spans 15 residues. CDR1 is SNHLY, CDR2 FYNNEI, per germline. The CDR3 loop is CASSEVQTGTYEQYF. As DNA, the CDR3 is TGTGCCAGCAGTGAAGTACAGACGGGGACCTACGAGCAGTACTTC. Together with reference TRBV2 and TRBJ2-7, the CDR3 gives the full variable domain: EPEVTQTPSHQVTQMGQEVILRCVPISNHLYFYWYRQILGQKVEFLVSFYNNEISEKSEIFDDQFSVERPDGSNFTLKIRSTKLEDSAMYFCASSEVQTGTYEQYFGPGTRLTVT.

This clone has more than one count but fewer than ten. V usage is TRBV10-2 and J usage is TRBJ1-6, with 7 bases that match TRBD1. V dropped 8 bases and J dropped 0; count of bases not matched to a gene: 7. The CDR3 loop spans 16 amino acids. From germline, CDR1 is WSHSY and CDR2 SAAADI. The CDR3 coding sequence is TGCGCCAGCGGTGGGACAGCCATCTCCTATAATTCACCCCTCCACTTT. As protein: CASGGTAISYNSPLHF.

This chain uses TRBV9 with TRBJ1-1, with D unresolved. The CDR3 runs 15 residues. Germline values: CDR1 SGDLS, CDR2 YYNGEE. V shed 0 bases and J shed 0 bases, with 9 bases lying between them. CDR3 nucleotides: TGTGCCAGCAGCGTAGGAGTCTCTTTGAACACTGAAGCTTTCTTT. Its protein is CASSVGVSLNTEAFF.

The chain employs TRBV12-3 or TRBV12-4 and TRBJ1-1; D gene ambiguous. Trimming stripped 7 bases from V and 6 bases from J, with 9 bases between. The CDR3 is made up of 11 amino acids. CDR3 in DNA: TGTGCCAGCATGCAGAGGGCTGAAGCTTTCTTT. It translates to CASMQRAEAFF.

V is TRBV7-8 and J is TRBJ1-2; possible D gene TRBD1, 5 bases. V was shortened by 4 bases and J by 3 bases, with 12 bases between the two germline ends. From germline, CDR1 is SGHVS and CDR2 FQNEAQ. The CDR3 has 14 residues. In DNA, the CDR3 is TGTGCCAGCAGCTCCCGGGACTCCGACTATGGCTACACCTTC. It is translated as CASSSRDSDYGYTF. Based on the CDR3 plus reference TRBV7-8 and TRBJ1-2, the full variable domain is GAGVSQSPRYKVAKRGQDVALRCDPISGHVSLFWYQQALGQGPEFLTYFQNEAQLDKSGLPSDRFFAERPEGSVSTLKIQRTQQEDSAVYLCASSSRDSDYGYTFGSGTRLTVV.

The V call is TRBV5-1, the J call TRBJ2-2; 9 bases agree with TRBD1. Germline CDR1 is SGHRS and CDR2 is YFSETQ. The CDR3 totals 16 residues. Trimming took 2 bases from V and 4 from J; bases not matched to a gene: 6. This CDR3 reads CASSFAGTGSTGELFF. CDR3 DNA sequence: TGCGCCAGCAGCTTCGCCGGGACAGGGAGCACCGGGGAGCTGTTTTTT. Full variable domain (rest looked up from reference TRBV5-1 and TRBJ2-2): KAGVTQTPRYLIKTRGQQVTLSCSPISGHRSVSWYQQTPGQGLQFLFEYFSETQRNKGNFPGRFSGRQFSNSRSEMNVSTLELGDSALYLCASSFAGTGSTGELFFGEGSRLTVL.

The chain links TRBV7-2 to TRBJ2-3; D possibly corresponds to TRBD2 (5 bases). Trimming shortened V by 4 bases and J by 4 bases, and 9 bases separated the two germline ends. This CDR3 is built from 13 residues. Germline CDR1 SGHTA, CDR2 FQGNSA. CDR3 sequence: CASSYQAADTQYF. Here the CDR3 DNA reads TGTGCCAGCAGCTACCAAGCGGCAGATACGCAGTATTTT.

The chain has TRBV5-4 and TRBJ1-2, with 11 positions matching TRBD1. This CDR3 region has 17 residues. Losses at the gene ends were 2 bases for V and 4 bases for J; bases not matched to a gene: 10. CDR1 and CDR2 (germline): SGHNT, YYREEE (reference sequence). This CDR3 is CASSFGSGQGGGYGYTF. The CDR3 DNA is TGTGCCAGCAGCTTTGGTTCGGGACAGGGGGGCGGCTATGGCTACACCTTC.

The chain uses TRBV7-2 and TRBJ1-2; possibly TRBD1 for D (5 bases). Germline V gene lookup returns CDR1 SGHTA and CDR2 FQGNSA. Trimming took 2 bases from V and 8 from J, leaving 15 bases between them. The CDR3 runs 14 residues. Here the CDR3 DNA reads TGTGCCAGCAGCTTATCAGTCGGGGGAATGGGCTACACCTTC. As protein: CASSLSVGGMGYTF.

The J gene is TRBJ1-2, the V gene TRBV9; possible D gene TRBD1, 5 bases. The CDR3 loop spans 15 amino acids. V was cut by 1 base and J by 4 bases, with 14 bases left in between. Per the germline V gene, CDR1 is SGDLS and CDR2 is YYNGEE. CDR3 loop: CASSVRQTPLYGYTF. The CDR3 DNA follows: TGTGCCAGCAGCGTAAGACAGACACCACTCTATGGCTACACCTTC.

This rearrangement joins TRBV18 to TRBJ1-2, with D unresolved. CDR3 length: 13 residues. Germline CDR1 KGHSH, CDR2 LQKENI. The V gene lost 2 bases and the J gene lost 4 bases, with 8 bases spanning the gap. CDR3 bases: TGTGCCAGCTCACCAGGGGAGGTCTATGGCTACACCTTC. This translates into CASSPGEVYGYTF.

The CDR3 nucleotides read TGTGCCAGTAGGGGACAGGGGCAAGAGACCCAGTACTTC. Its translation: CASRGQGQETQYF. V usage is TRBV11-2 and J usage is TRBJ2-5, with TRBD1 matching over 10 bases. J lost 2 bases, V lost 9 bases, and 3 bases had no gene match. The CDR3 is 13 residues long. In germline, CDR1 is SGHAT, CDR2 FQNNGV.

This rearrangement joins TRBV27 to TRBJ1-1; 7 bases are a match to TRBD1. The CDR3 consists of 16 residues. Trimming at V came to 6 bases and at J to 8 bases, leaving 18 bases not matched to a gene. Germline V gene lookup returns CDR1 MNHEY and CDR2 SMNVEV (reference sequence). This CDR3 is CASSLLPRTGSLEAFF. The CDR3 nucleotides read TGTGCCAGCAGCCTTTTACCGAGGACAGGCTCTTTGGAAGCTTTCTTT.

The genes are TRBV13 and TRBJ2-7; 10 bases map to TRBD1. There are 14 residues in the CDR3. Germline V gene data show CDR1 as PRHDT and CDR2 as FYEKMQ (reference sequence). The J segment lost 2 bases and the V segment lost 5 bases, leaving 3 bases of the junction unmatched. The CDR3 loop reads CASSPDRGTYEQYF. The CDR3 DNA reads as TGTGCCAGCAGCCCGGACAGGGGGACCTACGAGCAGTACTTC.

This clone showed up just once. The gene calls are TRBV13 and TRBJ1-1; maybe TRBD1 (5 bases). Trimming took 7 bases from V and 4 from J, leaving 10 bases between them. Looked up from germline, CDR1 is PRHDT and CDR2 is FYEKMQ (reference sequence). The CDR3 has 12 amino acids. The CDR3 region has the DNA TGTGCCAGCAATCGGGGGACCACTGAAGCTTTCTTT. It specifies CASNRGTTEAFF.

The genes are TRBV6-2 or TRBV6-3 and TRBJ1-5; the D gene is possibly TRBD1 (6 bases). Germline V gene lookup returns CDR1 MNHEY and CDR2 SVGEGT. CDR3 length: 15 amino acids. Trimming took off 0 bases at V and 3 bases at J, with 9 bases between the two ends. This CDR3 is CASSYSGHFNQPQHF. The CDR3 coding sequence is TGTGCCAGCAGTTACTCGGGACACTTCAATCAGCCCCAGCATTTT.

This chain uses TRBV6-6 with TRBJ2-2; 7 nucleotides align to TRBD1. The CDR3 totals 15 residues. The germline V gene encodes CDR1 MNHNY and CDR2 SVGAGI (reference sequence). V lost 6 bases to trimming and J lost 4 bases; unmatched junction nucleotides: 8. The DNA of the CDR3 is TGTGCCAGCAGCCAAACAGGGGTGGGCACCGGGGAGCTGTTTTTT. Translation gives CASSQTGVGTGELFF.

V usage is TRBV27 and J usage is TRBJ2-2; TRBD2 is a possible D gene (6 bases). Trimming removed 5 bases from V and 2 bases from J, with 15 bases in between. Looked up from germline, CDR1 is MNHEY and CDR2 is SMNVEV (reference sequence). The CDR3 has 16 residues. In DNA form, the CDR3 reads TGTGCCAGCAGTGCCCACCGACTAGGCAACACCGGGGAGCTGTTTTTT. Its protein product is CASSAHRLGNTGELFF.

The genes are TRBV7-2 and TRBJ1-2; TRBD1 matches at 7 bases. V dropped 6 bases and J dropped 0; count of bases not matched to a gene: 16. Germline V gene sequence: CDR1 SGHTA, CDR2 FQGNSA. The length of the CDR3 is 18 residues. The CDR3 spells CASSSTHRGLPSNYGYTF. The CDR3 DNA reads as TGTGCCAGCAGTTCTACCCACAGGGGCCTCCCATCTAACTATGGCTACACCTTC.

J is TRBJ2-1 and V is TRBV6-5; 8 bases align to TRBD2. Germline-derived CDR1 and CDR2 are MNHEY and SVGAGI. V lost 6 bases to trimming and J lost 6 bases; unmatched junction nucleotides: 10. The CDR3 totals 15 residues. CDR3 bases: TGTGCCAGCAGCCGGGCGGGGGGCTCTTCCAATGAGCAGTTCTTC. It translates to CASSRAGGSSNEQFF.

This sequence joins TRBV3-1 (or the pseudogene TRBV3-2) and TRBJ2-7, with D unresolved. V lost 0 bases to trimming and J lost 0 bases, with 6 bases between them. Germline CDR1 reads LGHDT; CDR2 reads YNNKEL (reference sequence). This CDR3 comprises 14 residues. The CDR3 coding sequence is TGTGCCAGCAGCCAAGACCTAAGCTCCTACGAGCAGTACTTC. Its protein product is CASSQDLSSYEQYF.

V and J are TRBV4-1 and TRBJ2-3; 7 bases are shared with TRBD2. Germline lookup yields CDR1 MGHRA and CDR2 YSYEKL. The CDR3 totals 17 residues. Trimming cost V 4 bases and J 2 bases; bases outside gene matches: 12. The CDR3 sequence is CASSPPRGDQNTDTQYF. For the CDR3, the DNA is TGCGCCAGCAGCCCCCCACGGGGGGATCAGAACACAGATACGCAGTATTTT.

This clone was seen just once. The chain is built from TRBV2 and TRBJ1-2; D is undetermined. CDR1 is SNHLY and CDR2 is FYNNEI in the germline V gene. The V end lost 1 base, the J end lost 8 bases, and 11 bases lay between the germline ends. This CDR3 has 13 amino acids. The CDR3: CASSEEASGGYTF. The CDR3 DNA reads TGTGCCAGCAGTGAAGAGGCCTCGGGGGGCTACACCTTC.